This T cell receptor beta chain was captured by sequencing in a study of spatial heterogeneity in lung cancer. As regards this clonotype: A much larger clone differs by one base, so this may be a read error.

Stated time point: sample taken at primary tumor resection. The donors, fewer than 90 patients with untreated early-stage non-small cell lung cancer, provided the samples. The authors sequenced whole RNA from tumor, nontumor lung or frozen PBMC without sorting. TCRdb used MiXCR to reprocess the 5' RACE reads, holding one entry per CDR3 protein. The repertoire consists of over 2,500 distinct CDR3 sequences, with around 2.9% occurring once and the leading ten covering approximately 25%. CDR1 is DFQATT, CDR2 SNEGSKA, per germline (reference sequence). Losses at the gene ends were 2 bases for V and 12 bases for J; bases not matched to a gene: 15. This CDR3 is built from 16 residues.

The chain couples TRBV20-1 to TRBJ2-1; TRBD2 agrees at 11 bases. This receptor was taken from a male donor with early-stage non-small cell lung cancer. Material: normal lung tissue next to the tumor, obtained at surgery. The CDR3 loop is CSARSLTSGSSYVQFF. For the CDR3, the DNA is TGCAGTGCTAGATCTCTCACTAGCGGGAGTTCGTATGTGCAGTTCTTC.